The rows below give T cell receptor beta chains drawn from one sample of a study of cytomegalovirus exposure and HLA in healthy donors. Sequencing used immunoSEQ multiplex PCR; TCRdb keeps in-frame clones, though not all of them. The sample table includes roughly 65,000 clones. Sequencing was performed on PBMCs. Receptors originate from a boy aged 5 to 17 in good health and CMV-seronegative. Each CDR3 is given with its conserved first and last residue. D genes are given only for firm matches. A row's size may be missing; if present it is once, few, many or a size class.

>TRBV25-1|TRBD1|TRBJ1-2|-
CASRGTGREDGYTF
TGTGCCAGCAGAGGGACAGGTAGGGAAGATGGCTACACCTTC
>TRBV18|TRBD2|TRBJ2-3|-
CASSRGGTDTQYF
TGTGCCAGCTCGCGGGGGGGCACAGATACGCAGTATTTT
>TRBV7-2|-|TRBJ2-7|-
CASSLGGGYEQYF
TGTGCCAGCAGCTTAGGCGGCGGCTACGAGCAGTACTTC
>TRBV7-6|TRBD2|TRBJ2-7|-
CASSLAVTSGTSPYEQYF
TGTGCCAGCAGCTTAGCGGTGACTAGCGGAACCTCCCCGTACGAGCAGTACTTC
>TRBV7-9|TRBD1|TRBJ2-7|-
CASSRGGTGVEQYF
TGTGCCAGCAGCCGAGGCGGGACAGGGGTCGAGCAGTACTTC
>TRBV7-8|-|TRBJ1-2|medium-sized
CASSGGRSYTF
TGTGCCAGCTCTGGGGGGAGGAGCTACACCTTC
>TRBV4-1|-|TRBJ1-1|-
CASSQMEGRAEAFF
TGCGCCAGCAGCCAAATGGAGGGGAGGGCTGAAGCTTTCTTT
>TRBV25-1|TRBD1|TRBJ2-1|-
CASSRRTGRNNEQFF
TGTGCCAGCAGCAGAAGGACAGGGCGCAACAATGAGCAGTTCTTC
>TRBV19|TRBD2|TRBJ2-3|-
CASSMGTSGTDTQYF
TGTGCCAGTAGTATGGGGACTAGCGGGACAGATACGCAGTATTTT
>TRBV9|-|TRBJ2-3|-
CASSVVFQDTQYF
TGTGCCAGCAGCGTAGTCTTTCAGGATACGCAGTATTTT
>TRBV4-1|-|TRBJ1-3|-
CASSQDFSGIAAGNTIYF
TGCGCCAGCAGCCAAGATTTCTCGGGAATCGCTGCTGGAAACACCATATATTTT
>TRBV5-1|-|TRBJ2-2|-
CASSQGRSTGELFF
TGCGCCAGCAGCCAGGGGCGCAGTACCGGGGAGCTGTTTTTT
>TRBV4-1|TRBD1|TRBJ1-2|-
CASSLLQGNYGYTF
TGCGCCAGCAGCCTGTTACAGGGGAACTATGGCTACACCTTC
>TRBV7-2|-|TRBJ1-5|-
CASSSDSHSNQPQHF
TGTGCCAGCAGCTCGGACAGTCATAGCAATCAGCCCCAGCATTTT
>TRBV5-6|TRBD2|TRBJ2-7|-
CASSLASGSWNEQYF
TGTGCCAGCAGCTTGGCCAGCGGGAGCTGGAACGAGCAGTACTTC
>TRBV7-3|-|TRBJ1-1|-
CASSRFSDTEAFF
TGTGCCAGCAGCCGGTTCAGCGACACTGAAGCTTTCTTT
>TRBV7-2|-|TRBJ2-7|-
CASSFPRLDYYEQYF
TGTGCCAGCAGCTTTCCTCGTTTGGACTACTACGAGCAGTACTTC
>TRBV7-9|TRBD1|TRBJ2-7|-
CASSSRDREAYEQYF
TGTGCCAGCAGCTCTCGGGACAGGGAGGCCTACGAGCAGTACTTC
>TRBV7-2|TRBD1|TRBJ1-4|-
CASSTGQGSNEKLFF
TGTGCCAGCAGCACCGGACAGGGCTCTAATGAAAAACTGTTTTTT
>TRBV5-6|-|TRBJ2-2|-
CASTERNTGELFF
TGTGCCAGCACTGAGAGGAACACCGGGGAGCTGTTTTTT
>TRBV5-1|-|TRBJ2-3|-
CASSPGSGTDTQYF
TGCGCCAGCAGCCCGGGGTCGGGTACAGATACGCAGTATTTT
>TRBV2|-|TRBJ2-5|-
CASTPGRGQETQYF
TGTGCCAGCACTCCTGGCAGAGGGCAAGAGACCCAGTACTTC
>TRBV19|-|TRBJ1-2|-
CASSIDLIRSPLDGYTF
TGTGCCAGTAGTATAGATCTAATTCGGTCTCCGCTCGATGGCTACACCTTC
>TRBV6-1|TRBD1|TRBJ1-6|-
CASRRQGGNSPLHF
TGTGCCAGCAGGCGACAGGGGGGAAATTCACCCCTCCACTTT
>TRBV30|TRBD1|TRBJ2-7|-
CAWSNILGQGGEQYF
TGTGCCTGGAGTAATATCCTCGGACAGGGAGGCGAGCAGTACTTC
>TRBV28|-|TRBJ1-1|-
CASILGGENTEAFF
TGTGCCAGCATCCTGGGGGGGGAGAACACTGAAGCTTTCTTT
>TRBV18|TRBD1|TRBJ2-2|-
CASSPRQGNTGELFF
TGTGCCAGCTCACCTCGACAGGGGAACACCGGGGAGCTGTTTTTT
>TRBV7-2|-|TRBJ1-5|-
CASSLVVGANQPQHF
TGTGCCAGCAGCTTAGTAGTAGGGGCTAATCAGCCCCAGCATTTT
>TRBV7-6|-|TRBJ2-1|-
CASSLGSEQFF
TGTGCCAGCAGCTTGGGGAGTGAGCAGTTCTTC
>TRBV6-5|-|TRBJ1-1|-
CASQRGGSGAFF
TGTGCCAGCCAGAGGGGGGGAAGTGGAGCTTTCTTT
>TRBV27|TRBD1|TRBJ2-5|-
CATTDRAQETQYF
TGTGCCACCACCGACAGGGCTCAAGAGACCCAGTACTTC
>TRBV7-8|-|TRBJ1-5|-
CASSPTRLQPQHF
TGTGCCAGCAGCCCGACCCGACTGCAGCCCCAGCATTTT
>TRBV29-1|TRBD1|TRBJ1-1|-
CSVQPGTGEGAFF
TGCAGCGTCCAGCCCGGGACAGGGGAAGGAGCTTTCTTT
>TRBV6-5|TRBD1|TRBJ1-5|-
CASRRGTGGNQPQHF
TGTGCCAGCAGGAGAGGGACAGGGGGCAATCAGCCCCAGCATTTT
>TRBV7-8|-|TRBJ1-2|-
CASSPLQGRYGYTF
TGTGCCAGCAGCCCCCTACAGGGTCGCTATGGCTACACCTTC
>TRBV7-9|TRBD2|TRBJ2-1|-
CASRDSGRGAYNEQFF
TGTGCCAGCAGGGATTCAGGGCGGGGGGCCTACAATGAGCAGTTCTTC
>TRBV19|TRBD2|TRBJ2-2|-
CAVSGANTGELFF
TGTGCCGTTAGCGGGGCGAACACCGGGGAGCTGTTTTTT
>TRBV7-3|TRBD2|TRBJ2-7|-
CASSFGTSGRGYEQYF
TGTGCCAGCAGCTTCGGGACTAGCGGGAGGGGGTACGAGCAGTACTTC
>TRBV5-5|-|TRBJ1-5|-
CASSLEGSDQPQHF
TGTGCCAGCAGCTTGGAAGGGAGTGATCAGCCCCAGCATTTT
>TRBV13|TRBD1|TRBJ1-5|-
CASSSRDSLNQPQHF
TGTGCCAGCAGCTCCCGGGACAGCTTGAATCAGCCCCAGCATTTT
>TRBV5-6|-|TRBJ1-4|-
CASSNTGSGKLFF
TGTGCCAGCAGCAACACAGGGTCCGGGAAACTGTTTTTT
>TRBV27|-|TRBJ1-1|-
CASSFGSEAFF
TGTGCCAGCAGTTTTGGCAGTGAAGCTTTCTTT
>TRBV30|-|TRBJ1-3|-
CAADRGAGNTIYF
TGTGCCGCCGACCGGGGGGCTGGAAACACCATATATTTT
>TRBV4-2|-|TRBJ1-1|-
CASSWSGGTNTEAFF
TGTGCCAGCAGTTGGTCCGGGGGTACGAACACTGAAGCTTTCTTT
>TRBV7-2|-|TRBJ2-5|-
CASSLVSGRMKETQYF
TGTGCCAGCAGCTTAGTTAGCGGACGTATGAAAGAGACCCAGTACTTC
>TRBV5-5|TRBD1|TRBJ2-3|-
CASSLFLGQGISFGTDTQYF
TGTGCCAGCAGCTTGTTCTTAGGACAGGGGATCTCCTTTGGCACAGATACGCAGTATTTT
>TRBV30|-|TRBJ1-1|-
CAWGTQGWTEAFF
TGTGCCTGGGGTACACAGGGTTGGACTGAAGCTTTCTTT
>TRBV5-1|TRBD2|TRBJ2-7|-
CASSRGASGGSSYEQYF
TGCGCCAGCAGCCGGGGGGCTAGCGGGGGATCCTCCTACGAGCAGTACTTC
>TRBV6-1|-|TRBJ2-7|-
CASSDLGHTTVDYEQYF
TGTGCCAGCAGTGATTTGGGTCATACTACCGTCGACTACGAGCAGTACTTC
>TRBV19|-|TRBJ2-2|-
CASSPTQGVGELFF
TGTGCCAGTAGTCCTACTCAGGGCGTCGGGGAGCTGTTTTTT